The following is a T cell receptor (beta chain) sequence with its context. The source of the sample is a study of blood T cell repertoires in COVID-19. Whole-study context: The study counted Cohort 3 donors as recovered given two negative PCRs, clearance, or symptom resolution. The United States, Italy and Spain were the sources of the acute and convalescent COVID-19 samples.

The method was immunoSEQ multiplex PCR; TCRdb's version includes in-frame clones alone and lacks a portion of them. The table includes about 140,000 clones, approximately 80% detected once. Each participant's cohort was designated according to participant-reported clinical history. Looked up from germline, CDR1 is SGHDT and CDR2 is YYEEEE. The CDR3 is 14 amino acids. The V gene lost 4 bases and the J gene lost 2 bases, with 13 bases spanning the gap. The sequence derives from a man aged 45-60 years in a cohort exposed to, infected with or recovered from COVID-19 (not recorded which). The rearrangement uses TRBV5-6 and TRBJ2-7; D might be TRBD1 (5 bases). Sequencing was done on a sample of PBMCs or T cells enriched from blood (not recorded which). CDR3 nucleotides: TGTGCCAGCAGCCAGCAGGGTGGGGCCTACGAGCAGTACTTC. Encoded protein: CASSQQGGAYEQYF. The whole variable domain, filled in from reference TRBV5-6 and TRBJ2-7, reads DAGVTQSPTHLIKTRGQQVTLRCSPKSGHDTVSWYQQALGQGPQFIFQYYEEEERQRGNFPDRFSGHQFPNYSSELNVNALLLGDSALYLCASSQQGGAYEQYFGPGTRLTVT.